A single T cell receptor (beta chain) is shown here with its context. Its antigen is not known. The data are from a study of shared clonotypes between healthy human individuals. For the study at large: For every donor, three CD4 naive, three CD4 memory, two CD8 naive and one CD8 memory plates were used.

Data came from immunoSEQ multiplex PCR; TCRdb stores just in-frame clones and leaves some out. The table lists approximately 1,500,000 clones, roughly 96% of them singletons. Study-wide points: The expectation was that sequencing depth would affect clonotype sharing among donors.

Partitioning of CD4+ cells yielded a CD45RA+ naive subset and a CD45RA-negative memory subset. J gave up 4 bases and V 7 bases, and 8 bases lay outside the gene matches. The germline CDR1 and CDR2 sequences are MDHEN and SYDVKM. The CDR3 length is 14 residues. The chain recombines TRBV28 with TRBJ2-3, with TRBD2 matching 7 bases. The sequence came from a man younger than 45 in good health. The source material was naive CD4+ T cells sorted from blood. Sample subset: CD45RA+ positively selected. For the CDR3, the DNA is TGTGCCAGCACTAAGTGGGGGGGTTCAGATACGCAGTATTTT. Translated, it gives CASTKWGGSDTQYF. The entire variable domain, with the rest obtained from reference TRBV28 and TRBJ2-3, is as follows: DVKVTQSSRYLVKRTGEKVFLECVQDMDHENMFWYRQDPGLGLRLIYFSYDVKMKEKGDIPEGYSVSREKKERFSLILESASTNQTSMYLCASTKWGGSDTQYFGPGTRLTVL.